This T cell receptor (beta chain) emerged from a study of beta chain features in type 1 diabetes. The overall study: The patient and healthy donor groups were comparable for age, gender and cell yields.

Since all of the isolated RNA was reverse transcribed, expressed TCRB transcripts were what got sequenced. The table came from immunoSEQ multiplex PCR; TCRdb's copy has only in-frame clones and leaves some out. The sample carries around 710,000 clones, around 12% recorded once. Germline V lookup: CDR1 MNHEY, CDR2 SMNVEV (reference sequence). The V segment lost 5 bases and the J segment 8 bases; nucleotides outside the gene matches: 6. The CDR3 loop spans 14 amino acids. Study-wide results and caveats: Type 1 diabetes patients showed a moderate but significant shortening of TCRB CDR3s in all four CD4+ subsets.

A few counts support this clone. Its antigen is not identified. Sequencing used naive CD4+ T cells from blood. The receptor was isolated from a man younger than 45 with type 1 diabetes. V is TRBV27 and J is TRBJ1-4; 9 nucleotides match TRBD1. The DNA for the CDR3 is TGTGCCAGCAGTGGGACAGGGAGTCGCGAAAAACTGTTTTTT. Translation: CASSGTGSREKLFF.